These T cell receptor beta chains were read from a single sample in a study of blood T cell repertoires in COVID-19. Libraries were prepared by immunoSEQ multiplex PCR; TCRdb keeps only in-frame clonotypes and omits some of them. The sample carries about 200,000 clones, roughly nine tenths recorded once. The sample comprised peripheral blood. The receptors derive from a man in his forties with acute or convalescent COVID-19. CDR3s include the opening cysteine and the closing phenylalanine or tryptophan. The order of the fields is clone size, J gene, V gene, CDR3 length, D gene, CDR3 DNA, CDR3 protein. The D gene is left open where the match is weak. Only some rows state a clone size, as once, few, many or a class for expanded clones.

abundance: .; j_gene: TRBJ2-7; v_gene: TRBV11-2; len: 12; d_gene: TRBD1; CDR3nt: TGTGCCAGCAGCTCTACAGGGGCGGCTCAGTACTTC; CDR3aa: CASSSTGAAQYF
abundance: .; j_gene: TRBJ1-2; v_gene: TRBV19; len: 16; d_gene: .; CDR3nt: TGTGCCAGTATGCCCATGCAGGTACGAAGAGAATATGGCTACACCTTC; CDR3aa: CASMPMQVRREYGYTF
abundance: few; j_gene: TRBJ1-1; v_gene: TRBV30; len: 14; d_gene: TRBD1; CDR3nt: TGTGCCTGGAGGAAACAGGGGGATGGGACTGAAGCTTTCTTT; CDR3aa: CAWRKQGDGTEAFF
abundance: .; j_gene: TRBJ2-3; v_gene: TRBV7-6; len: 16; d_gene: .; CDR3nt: TGTGCCAGCAGCCCCGCCGCGGGGGCTAACACAGATACGCAGTATTTT; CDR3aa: CASSPAAGANTDTQYF
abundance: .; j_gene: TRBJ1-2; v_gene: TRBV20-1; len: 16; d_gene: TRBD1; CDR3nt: TGCAGTGCTAGTCCCCCTCCGGGACAGAGAAACTATGGCTACACCTTC; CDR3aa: CSASPPPGQRNYGYTF
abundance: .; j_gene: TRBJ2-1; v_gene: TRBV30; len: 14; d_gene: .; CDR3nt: TGTGCCTGGAGTACTACGGCCGGCTACAATGAGCAGTTCTTC; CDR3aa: CAWSTTAGYNEQFF
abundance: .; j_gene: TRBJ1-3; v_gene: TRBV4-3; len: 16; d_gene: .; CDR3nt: TGCGCCAGCAGCCAAAGCAGTGCAGGGTTCGGAAACACCATATATTTT; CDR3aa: CASSQSSAGFGNTIYF
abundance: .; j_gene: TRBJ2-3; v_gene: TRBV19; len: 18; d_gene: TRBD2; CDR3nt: TGTGCCAGTAGTATTATTGGGAGGGGACGTATTAGCACAGATACGCAGTATTTT; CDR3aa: CASSIIGRGRISTDTQYF
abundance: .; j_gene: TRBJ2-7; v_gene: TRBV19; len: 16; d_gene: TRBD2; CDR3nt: TGTGCCAGTAGTCCCCGGACTAGCGGGATTCACTACGAGCAGTACTTC; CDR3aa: CASSPRTSGIHYEQYF
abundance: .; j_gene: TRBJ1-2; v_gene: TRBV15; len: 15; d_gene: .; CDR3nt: TGTGCCACCAGCAGAGATACGAGTAGGGGGGGTGGCTACACCTTC; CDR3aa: CATSRDTSRGGGYTF
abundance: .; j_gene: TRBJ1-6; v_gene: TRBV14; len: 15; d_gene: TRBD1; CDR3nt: TGTGCCAGCAGCCTTCGGACAGGGCAGGGTTCACCCCTCCACTTT; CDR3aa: CASSLRTGQGSPLHF
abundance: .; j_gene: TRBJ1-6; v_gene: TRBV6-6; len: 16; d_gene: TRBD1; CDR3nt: TGTGCCAGCAGCCTACTCAGGGGGATGAGAGGGTCACCCCTCCACTTT; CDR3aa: CASSLLRGMRGSPLHF
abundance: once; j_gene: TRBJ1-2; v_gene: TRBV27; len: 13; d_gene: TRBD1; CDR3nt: TGTGCCAGCAAGGGGACAGGGGTGCTTGGCTACACCTTC; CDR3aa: CASKGTGVLGYTF
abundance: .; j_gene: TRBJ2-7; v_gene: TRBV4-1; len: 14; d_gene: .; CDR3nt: TGCGCCAGCAGCCATGTCAGGGGATCCTACGAGCAGTACTTC; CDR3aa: CASSHVRGSYEQYF
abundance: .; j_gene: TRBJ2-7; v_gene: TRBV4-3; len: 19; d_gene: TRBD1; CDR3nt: TGCGCCAGCAGCCAAGAGAGGGCGCCAGGGGGCCTAGACCCCCACGAGCAGTACTTC; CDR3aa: CASSQERAPGGLDPHEQYF
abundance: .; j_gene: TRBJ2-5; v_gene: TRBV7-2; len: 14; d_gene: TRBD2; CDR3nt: TGTGCCAGCAGCTCCGGGGGGGCGGGAGAGACCCAGTACTTC; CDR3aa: CASSSGGAGETQYF
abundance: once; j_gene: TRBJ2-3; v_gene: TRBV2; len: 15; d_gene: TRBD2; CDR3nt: TGTGCCGGAGGAGAAGTTGCGGGGGGCCGGTATACGCAGTATTTT; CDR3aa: CAGGEVAGGRYTQYF
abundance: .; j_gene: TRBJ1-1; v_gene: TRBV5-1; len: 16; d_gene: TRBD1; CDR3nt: TGCGCCAGCAGCTCCGGACAGGGGTCTATGAACACTGAAGCTTTCTTT; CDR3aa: CASSSGQGSMNTEAFF
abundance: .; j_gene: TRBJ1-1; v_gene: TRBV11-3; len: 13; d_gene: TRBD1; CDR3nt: TGTGCCAGCAGCCACAGGGGCAACACTGAAGCTTTCTTT; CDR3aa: CASSHRGNTEAFF
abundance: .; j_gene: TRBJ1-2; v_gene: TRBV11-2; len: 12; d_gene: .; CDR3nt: TGTGCCAGCAGTCCCGTTTCCTATGGCTACACCTTC; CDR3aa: CASSPVSYGYTF
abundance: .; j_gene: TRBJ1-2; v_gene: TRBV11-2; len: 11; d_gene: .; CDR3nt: TGTGCCAGCACAAACTCCTATGGCTACACCTTC; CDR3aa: CASTNSYGYTF
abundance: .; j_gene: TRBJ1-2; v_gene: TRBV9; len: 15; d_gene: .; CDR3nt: TGTGCCAGCAGCGTAGCTCCCGGTAAACCGGCAGGGCGGACCTTC; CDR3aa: CASSVAPGKPAGRTF
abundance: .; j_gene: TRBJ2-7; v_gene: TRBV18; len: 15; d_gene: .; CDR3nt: TGTGCCAGTGCGGGGCGGGCAGGATCCTCCTACGAGCAGTACTTC; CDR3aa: CASAGRAGSSYEQYF
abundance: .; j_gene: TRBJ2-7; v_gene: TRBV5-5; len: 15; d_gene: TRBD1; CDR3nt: TGTGCCAGCAGCATAGCCGGGACAGACAACTACGAGCAGTACTTC; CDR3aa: CASSIAGTDNYEQYF
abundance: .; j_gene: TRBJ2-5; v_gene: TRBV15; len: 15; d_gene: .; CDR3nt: TGTGCCACCAGCAGAGGTCGACACCAACAAGAGACCCAGTACTTC; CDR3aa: CATSRGRHQQETQYF
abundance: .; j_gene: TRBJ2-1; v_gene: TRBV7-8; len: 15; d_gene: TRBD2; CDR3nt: TGTGCCAGCACCCTGGGACTAGCGGGGGGGGGTGAGCAGTTCTTC; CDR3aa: CASTLGLAGGGEQFF
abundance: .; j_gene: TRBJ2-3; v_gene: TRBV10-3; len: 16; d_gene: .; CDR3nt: TGTGCCATCAGTGCGGGACAATCCTCTAGCACAGATACGCAGTATTTT; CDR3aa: CAISAGQSSSTDTQYF
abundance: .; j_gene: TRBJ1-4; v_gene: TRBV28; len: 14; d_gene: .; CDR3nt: TGTGCCAGCAGTTTCTCAGGGATTGGTGAAAAACTGTTTTTT; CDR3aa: CASSFSGIGEKLFF
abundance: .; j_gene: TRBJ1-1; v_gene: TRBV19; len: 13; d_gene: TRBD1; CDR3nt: TGTGCCAGTAGTCTTGGGACAGACACTGAAGCTTTCTTT; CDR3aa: CASSLGTDTEAFF
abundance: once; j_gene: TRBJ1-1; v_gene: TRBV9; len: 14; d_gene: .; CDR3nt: TGTGCCAGCAGCGTTTCGGGGGGTTATACTGAAGCTTTCTTT; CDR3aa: CASSVSGGYTEAFF
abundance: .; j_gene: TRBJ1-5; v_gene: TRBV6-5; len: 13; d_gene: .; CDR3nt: TGTGCCAGCGGCCTTTATAGCAATCAGCCCCAGCATTTT; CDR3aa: CASGLYSNQPQHF
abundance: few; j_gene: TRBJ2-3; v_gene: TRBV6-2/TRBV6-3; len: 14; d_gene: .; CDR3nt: TGTGCCAGCAGTTCGTGGGGGGGCACAGATACGCAGTATTTT; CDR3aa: CASSSWGGTDTQYF
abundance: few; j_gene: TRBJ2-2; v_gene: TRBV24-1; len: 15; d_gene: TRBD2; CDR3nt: TGTGCCACCCGTCCGACTAGCGGGAACACCGGGGAGCTGTTTTTT; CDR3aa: CATRPTSGNTGELFF